The clone carrying this T cell receptor beta chain was counted only a few times. Its target is not known. The sample is drawn from a study of blood T cells in healthy people across ages. Trimming removed 5 bases from V and 9 bases from J; junction bases left unmatched: 11. Per germline, CDR1 SGHTA and CDR2 FQGTGA. This CDR3 is 14 amino acids long. Whole-study findings and limits: PBMCs that were unsorted prevented a conclusive naive versus antigen-experienced comparison.

Next came a second PCR, run for about 6 to 12 cycles, which used a sample-barcoded 5' primer along with a J-beta primer mix. TCRdb reprocessed the 5' RACE reads with MiXCR, giving one entry per CDR3 protein. The sample consists of hundreds of thousands of distinct CDR3 sequences, roughly three fifths of them appearing once. Roughly 10 milliliters of peripheral blood were drawn from each donor. Total RNA amounts of at least 6 micrograms were extracted per sample. The rearrangement joins TRBV7-3 to TRBJ2-5; TRBD1 matches 8 bases. Sequenced: blood. This receptor was identified in a man between 40 and 49 years old in good health. CDR3 loop: CASSPDGQGMAQYF. CDR3 sequence (DNA): TGTGCCAGCAGCCCAGACGGACAGGGAATGGCCCAGTACTTC.